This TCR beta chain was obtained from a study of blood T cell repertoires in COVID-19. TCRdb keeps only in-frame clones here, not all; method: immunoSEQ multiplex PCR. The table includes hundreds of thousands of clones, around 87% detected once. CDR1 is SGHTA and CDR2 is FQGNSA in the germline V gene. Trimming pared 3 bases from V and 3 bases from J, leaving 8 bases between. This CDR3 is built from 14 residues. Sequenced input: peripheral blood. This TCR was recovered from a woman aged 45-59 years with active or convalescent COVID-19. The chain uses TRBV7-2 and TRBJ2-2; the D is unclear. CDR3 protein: CASSFQAHTGELFF. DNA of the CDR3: TGTGCCAGCAGCTTTCAGGCCCACACCGGGGAGCTGTTTTTT.